Described below is a single TCR beta chain sequence and its context. The germline V gene has CDR1 SGHAT and CDR2 FQNNGV. This CDR3 has 14 residues. This entry comes from a study of cytomegalovirus exposure and HLA in healthy donors. It was with 60 Vbeta and 13 Jbeta primers that the PCR ran. The table came from immunoSEQ multiplex PCR; TCRdb's copy has only in-frame clones and leaves some out. The table has about 170,000 clones, 78% seen once. The gene calls are TRBV11-2 and TRBJ2-5; maybe TRBD1 (5 bases). The end of the DNA fits TRBJ2-7 better, so the J call may be wrong. The source is a woman aged 45-59 years in good health and CMV-seropositive. Material: PBMCs. CDR3 protein: CASSSYRSSYEQYF. CDR3 DNA sequence: TGTGCCAGCAGCTCCTACAGGAGCTCCTACGAGCAGTACTTC.